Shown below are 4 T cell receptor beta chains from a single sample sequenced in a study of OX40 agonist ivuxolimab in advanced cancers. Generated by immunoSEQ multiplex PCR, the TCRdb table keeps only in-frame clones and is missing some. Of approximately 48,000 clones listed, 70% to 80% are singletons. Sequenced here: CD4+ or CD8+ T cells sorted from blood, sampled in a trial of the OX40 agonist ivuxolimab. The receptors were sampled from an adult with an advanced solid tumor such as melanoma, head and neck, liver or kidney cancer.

This CDR3 reads CASSLGGRGGPSTDTQYF. CDR3 in DNA: TGTGCCAGCAGTTTAGGGGGGAGGGGCGGGCCCAGCACAGATACGCAGTATTTT. The J gene is TRBJ2-3, the V gene TRBV28; TRBD2 agrees at 7 bases. V shed 2 bases, J shed 0 bases, and the junction held 11 bases outside the gene matches. The length of the CDR3 is 18 residues. Germline V lookup: CDR1 MDHEN, CDR2 SYDVKM.

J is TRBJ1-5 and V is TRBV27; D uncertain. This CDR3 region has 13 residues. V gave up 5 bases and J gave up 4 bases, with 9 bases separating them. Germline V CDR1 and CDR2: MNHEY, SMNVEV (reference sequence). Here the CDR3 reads CASSIGSNQPQHF. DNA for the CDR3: TGTGCCAGCAGTATAGGCAGTAATCAGCCCCAGCATTTT.

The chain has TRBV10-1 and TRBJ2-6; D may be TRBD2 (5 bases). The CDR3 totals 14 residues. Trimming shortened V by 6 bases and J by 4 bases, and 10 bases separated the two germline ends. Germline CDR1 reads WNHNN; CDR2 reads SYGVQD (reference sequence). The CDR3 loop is CASSRGSGANVLTF. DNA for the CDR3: TGCGCCAGCAGCCGCGGGTCCGGGGCCAACGTCCTGACTTTC.

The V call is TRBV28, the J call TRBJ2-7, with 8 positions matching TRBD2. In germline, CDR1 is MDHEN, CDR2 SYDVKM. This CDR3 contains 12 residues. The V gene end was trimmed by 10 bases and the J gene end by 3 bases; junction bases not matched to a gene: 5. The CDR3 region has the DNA TGTGCCACCTTCGGGGGGGTCTACGAGCAGTACTTC. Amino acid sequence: CATFGGVYEQYF.